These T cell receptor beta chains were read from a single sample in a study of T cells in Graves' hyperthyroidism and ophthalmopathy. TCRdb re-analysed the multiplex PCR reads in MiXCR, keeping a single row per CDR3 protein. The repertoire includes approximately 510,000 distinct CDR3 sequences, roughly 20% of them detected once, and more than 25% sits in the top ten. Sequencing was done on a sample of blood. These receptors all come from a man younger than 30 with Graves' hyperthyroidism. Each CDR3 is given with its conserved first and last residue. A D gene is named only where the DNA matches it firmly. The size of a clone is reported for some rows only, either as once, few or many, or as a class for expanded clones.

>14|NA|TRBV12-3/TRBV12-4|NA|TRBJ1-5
CASTHPGRSLSQHF
TGTGCCAGCACCCATCCGGGACGTTCTTTGTCCCAGCATTTT
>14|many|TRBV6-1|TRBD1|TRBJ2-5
CASSEGTGAETQYF
TGTGCCAGCAGTGAAGGGACAGGGGCGGAGACCCAGTACTTC
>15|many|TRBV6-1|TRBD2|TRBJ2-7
CASSDFSGGSNEQYF
TGTGCCAGCAGTGACTTTAGCGGGGGGAGCAACGAGCAGTACTTC
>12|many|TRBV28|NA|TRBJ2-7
CASSFIGHEQYF
TGTGCCAGCAGTTTTATAGGGCACGAGCAGTACTTC
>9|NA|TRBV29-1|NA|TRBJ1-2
CSAGYGCTF
NA
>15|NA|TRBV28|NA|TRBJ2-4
CASRRHETAKNIQYF
TGTGCCAGCAGGAGACACGAGACCGCCAAAAACATTCAGTACTTC
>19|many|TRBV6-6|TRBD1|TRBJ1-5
CASRTQLGQGSRYGQPQHF
TGTGCCAGCAGAACCCAACTTGGACAGGGTAGCAGGTATGGGCAGCCCCAGCATTTT
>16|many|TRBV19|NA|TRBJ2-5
CASSIVGRGLKETQYF
TGTGCCAGTAGTATAGTGGGCAGGGGACTTAAGGAGACCCAGTACTTC
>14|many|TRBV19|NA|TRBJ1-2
CASSPKGANYGYTF
TGTGCCAGTAGCCCCAAGGGAGCTAACTATGGCTACACCTTC
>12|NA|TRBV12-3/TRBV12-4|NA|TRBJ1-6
CASSRGRTPLHF
TGTGCCAGCAGTAGGGGTAGGACACCCCTCCACTTT
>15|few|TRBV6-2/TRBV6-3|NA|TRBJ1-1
CASSYSRTAFYEAFF
TGTGCCAGCAGTTACTCCCGGACAGCCTTCTATGAAGCTTTCTTT
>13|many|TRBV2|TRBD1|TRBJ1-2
CASSGDRDYGYTF
TGTGCCAGCAGTGGGGACAGAGACTATGGCTACACCTTC
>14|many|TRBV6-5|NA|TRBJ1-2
CASSYYSAGDGYTF
TGTGCCAGCAGTTACTATTCGGCAGGGGATGGCTACACCTTC
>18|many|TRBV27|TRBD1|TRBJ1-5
CASRPIGGRTGRGQPQHF
TGTGCCAGCAGGCCAATTGGAGGACGGACAGGGAGGGGGCAGCCCCAGCATTTT
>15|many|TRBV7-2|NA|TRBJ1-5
CASSWDGNSNQPQHF
TGTGCCAGCAGTTGGGACGGGAATAGCAATCAGCCCCAGCATTTT
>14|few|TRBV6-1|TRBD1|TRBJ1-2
CASRPRQGAFGYTF
TGTGCCAGCAGACCCCGGCAGGGGGCTTTTGGCTACACCTTC
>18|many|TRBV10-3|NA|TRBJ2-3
CAISELEASGGPTDTQYF
TGTGCCATCAGTGAGTTGGAGGCGTCCGGGGGCCCCACAGATACGCAGTATTTT
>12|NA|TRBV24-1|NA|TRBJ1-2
CATSDSPYGYTF
TGTGCCACCAGTGATTCTCCCTATGGCTACACCTTC
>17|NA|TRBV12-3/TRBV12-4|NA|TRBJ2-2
CASSFGVTSARTGELFF
TGTGCCAGCAGTTTCGGGGTCACCTCGGCGAGGACCGGGGAGCTGTTTTTT
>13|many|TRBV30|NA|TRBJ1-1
CAWARVPHTEAFF
TGTGCCTGGGCCCGGGTACCGCACACTGAAGCTTTCTTT
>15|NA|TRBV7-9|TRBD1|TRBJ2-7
CASSTIRDRTYEQYF
TGTGCCAGCAGCACCATCCGGGACAGGACCTACGAGCAGTACTTC
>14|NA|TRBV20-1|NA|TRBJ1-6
CSAREEGWYSPLHF
TGCAGTGCTAGAGAGGAGGGGTGGTATTCACCCCTCCACTTT